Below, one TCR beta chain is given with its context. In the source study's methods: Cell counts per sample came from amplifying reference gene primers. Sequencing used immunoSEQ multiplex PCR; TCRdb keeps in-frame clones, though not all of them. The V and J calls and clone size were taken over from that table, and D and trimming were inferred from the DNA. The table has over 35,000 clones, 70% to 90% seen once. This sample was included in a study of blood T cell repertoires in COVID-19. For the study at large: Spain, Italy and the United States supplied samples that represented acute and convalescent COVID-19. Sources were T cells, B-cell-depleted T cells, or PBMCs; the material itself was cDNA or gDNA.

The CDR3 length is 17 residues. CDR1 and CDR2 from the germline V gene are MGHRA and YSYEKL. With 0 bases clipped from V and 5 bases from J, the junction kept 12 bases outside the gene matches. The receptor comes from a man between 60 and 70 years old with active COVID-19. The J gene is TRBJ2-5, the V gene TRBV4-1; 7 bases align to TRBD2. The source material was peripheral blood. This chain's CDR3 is CASSQEAGEGLMETQYF. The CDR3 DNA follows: TGCGCCAGCAGCCAAGAAGCCGGGGAGGGGCTGATGGAGACCCAGTACTTC.